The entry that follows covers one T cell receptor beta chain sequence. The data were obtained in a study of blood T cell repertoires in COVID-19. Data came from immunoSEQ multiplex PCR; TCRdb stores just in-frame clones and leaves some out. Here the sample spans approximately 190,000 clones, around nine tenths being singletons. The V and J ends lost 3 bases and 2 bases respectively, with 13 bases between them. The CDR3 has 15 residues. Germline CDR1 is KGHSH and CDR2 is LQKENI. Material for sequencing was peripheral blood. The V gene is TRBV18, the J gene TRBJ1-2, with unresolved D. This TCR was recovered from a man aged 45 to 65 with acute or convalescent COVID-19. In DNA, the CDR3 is TGTGCCAGCTCACCGGAGTGGCAAGCCAACTATGGCTACACCTTC. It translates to CASSPEWQANYGYTF.